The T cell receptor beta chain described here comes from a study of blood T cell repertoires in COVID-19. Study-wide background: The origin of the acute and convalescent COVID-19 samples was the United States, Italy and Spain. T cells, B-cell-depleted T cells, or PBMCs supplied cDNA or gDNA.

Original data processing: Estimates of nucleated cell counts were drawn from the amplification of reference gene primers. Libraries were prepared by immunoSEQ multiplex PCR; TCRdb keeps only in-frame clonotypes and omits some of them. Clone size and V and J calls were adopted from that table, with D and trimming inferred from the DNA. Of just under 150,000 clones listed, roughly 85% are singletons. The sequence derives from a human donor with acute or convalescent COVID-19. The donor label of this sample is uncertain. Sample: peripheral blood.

The CDR3 here is CATSDLQGSNQPQHF. In DNA, the CDR3 is TGTGCCACCAGTGACCTACAGGGAAGCAATCAGCCCCAGCATTTT. This chain connects TRBV24-1 to TRBJ1-5, with D tentatively TRBD1 (6 bases). This CDR3 contains 15 residues. Germline V lookup: CDR1 KGHDR, CDR2 SFDVKD. V lost 4 bases to trimming and J lost 1 base, with 10 bases between them.